What follows are 9 T cell receptor beta chains derived from one specimen sequenced in a study of blood T cell repertoires in COVID-19. TCRdb's table, derived via immunoSEQ multiplex PCR, lists solely in-frame clones and lacks some. This repertoire shows roughly 280,000 clones, roughly 80% found once; its top ten account for roughly 4%. Sequenced: peripheral blood. These receptors all come from a man in his 60s with acute or convalescent COVID-19.

The rearrangement joins TRBV27 to TRBJ1-5; 8 bases agree with TRBD1. Germline V gene lookup returns CDR1 MNHEY and CDR2 SMNVEV (reference sequence). J was trimmed by 8 bases and V by 4 bases; bases with no gene match: 13. The CDR3 length is 16 residues. CDR3: CASSSANFQGAKPQHF. CDR3 DNA: TGTGCCAGCAGTTCCGCGAACTTCCAGGGGGCCAAGCCCCAGCATTTT.

The gene calls are TRBV7-6 and TRBJ2-2, with D possibly being TRBD2 (5 bases). The ends were cut back, 5 bases at V and 4 bases at J, with 14 bases in the middle. Per the germline V gene, CDR1 is SGHVS and CDR2 is FNYEAQ. The CDR3 length is 15 residues. The CDR3 region is CASSNLGRATGELFF. The DNA for the CDR3 is TGTGCCAGCAGCAACCTAGGGCGGGCCACCGGGGAGCTGTTTTTT. Full variable domain (outside the CDR3, taken from reference TRBV7-6 and TRBJ2-2): GAGVSQSPRYKVTKRGQDVALRCDPISGHVSLYWYRQALGQGPEFLTYFNYEAQQDKSGLPNDRFSAERPEGSISTLTIQRTEQRDSAMYRCASSNLGRATGELFFGEGSRLTVL.

This clone has a single count. For the CDR3, the DNA is TGTGCCAGCAGCAAAGGACTAGCGGGGGGCCCTACCCGGGAAGAGCAGTACTTC. Its protein is CASSKGLAGGPTREEQYF. This chain links TRBV21-1 with TRBJ2-7; the table assigns TRBD2, which was not confirmed against the DNA. TRBV21-1 is described as a pseudogene. The CDR3 contains 18 residues.

This chain links TRBV5-4 with TRBJ2-5; 12 bases fit TRBD1. The V gene's germline CDR1 is SGHNT and CDR2 YYREEE (reference sequence). V gave up 2 bases and J gave up 5 bases; unmatched junction bases: 7. The CDR3 extends over 16 amino acids. CDR3 nucleotides: TGTGCCAGCAGCTTCCCGGGACAGGGGGCTCGGGAGACCCAGTACTTC. Translating it yields CASSFPGQGARETQYF.

V usage is TRBV7-3 and J usage is TRBJ2-7; D possibly corresponds to TRBD2 (6 bases). CDR1 and CDR2 from the germline V gene are SGHTA and FQGTGA. V was cut by 3 bases and J by 5 bases, with 11 bases left in between. The CDR3 extends over 13 amino acids. The CDR3 DNA follows: TGTGCCAGCAGCTTCGGGACTCTCGACGAGCAGTACTTC. It encodes CASSFGTLDEQYF. Using reference TRBV7-3 and TRBJ2-7 for the parts outside the CDR3, the full variable domain is GAGVSQTPSNKVTEKGKYVELRCDPISGHTALYWYRQSLGQGPEFLIYFQGTGAADDSGLPNDRFFAVRPEGSVSTLKIQRTERGDSAVYLCASSFGTLDEQYFGPGTRLTVT.

In its sample, this clone was seen a few times. The chain is built from TRBV10-2 and TRBJ2-7; 7 nucleotides align to TRBD1. V shed 4 bases, J shed 6 bases, and the junction held 12 bases outside the gene matches. The CDR3 length is 15 residues. Germline CDR1 is WSHSY and CDR2 is SAAADI. The CDR3 coding sequence is TGCGCCAGCAGTGTAGGGGGCAGGCAAACTTCCGAGCAGTACTTC. Translation gives CASSVGGRQTSEQYF.

The gene calls are TRBV5-8 and TRBJ1-2, with D perhaps matching TRBD1 (6 bases). This CDR3 spans 15 amino acids. Germline CDR1 is SGHTS and CDR2 is YDEGEE. V was clipped by 4 bases and J by 5 bases, with 18 bases between them. CDR3 sequence (DNA): TGTGCCAGCAGCCCAACTGGACAGTCATCGTATGGCTACACCTTC. It yields the protein CASSPTGQSSYGYTF.

The chain couples TRBV7-8 to TRBJ2-2, with a weak D call TRBD2 (6 bases). V was pared by 1 base and J by 1 base, with 19 bases between. CDR3 length: 19 amino acids. Germline V CDR1 and CDR2: SGHVS, FQNEAQ. In DNA, the CDR3 is TGTGCCAGCAGCTTAGTCCGGGCTTTCGGGCGGGGGAACACCGGGGAGCTGTTTTTT. Translating gives CASSLVRAFGRGNTGELFF.

V gene TRBV10-3 combines with J gene TRBJ2-3; D not certain. CDR3 size: 15 residues. V gave up 6 bases and J gave up 0 bases, with 13 bases separating them. The germline gives CDR1 ENHRY, CDR2 SYGVKD. CDR3 nucleotide sequence: TGTGCCATCAGGCTACTACCGTCTAGCACAGATACGCAGTATTTT. This encodes CAIRLLPSSTDTQYF.